This T cell receptor beta chain was obtained from a study of blood T cell repertoires in COVID-19. Germline V gives CDR1 SGHDN, CDR2 FVKESK. V lost 4 bases and J lost 7; bases outside the gene matches: 4. This CDR3 has 13 residues. The participants were between about 18 and 90 years old and came from about two dozen US areas. Exposed participants came across a COVID-19 case within 2 weeks before study entry. Sequencing used immunoSEQ multiplex PCR; TCRdb keeps in-frame clones, though not all of them. The sample records about 300,000 clones, roughly 91% being singletons. The source is a woman in her fifties or sixties who had been exposed to COVID-19. Material for sequencing was PBMCs or T cells enriched from blood (not recorded which). J is TRBJ1-2 and V is TRBV14, with 9 bases identical to TRBD1. Here the CDR3 reads CASSRDRVFGYTF. CDR3 in DNA: TGTGCCAGCAGCCGGGACAGGGTTTTTGGCTACACCTTC. Together with reference TRBV14 and TRBJ1-2, the CDR3 gives the full variable domain: EAGVTQFPSHSVIEKGQTVTLRCDPISGHDNLYWYRRVMGKEIKFLLHFVKESKQDESGMPNNRFLAERTGGTYSTLKVQPAELEDSGVYFCASSRDRVFGYTFGSGTRLTVV.